The clone carrying this TCR beta chain has a handful of counts. The antigen is undetermined. A single record per CDR3 protein comes from TCRdb applying MiXCR to the RT-PCR reads. This sample has about 180,000 distinct CDR3 sequences, with around 9% found just once. This sample is drawn from a study of response to subunit inactivated influenza vaccine. Overall study results and limits: Seasonal influenza vaccination, on each occasion, was suggested by the authors to recruit few new T cells.

The CDR3 runs 16 residues. Trimming shortened V by 6 bases and J by 5 bases, and 24 bases separated the two germline ends. The V gene's germline CDR1 is SGHDT and CDR2 YYEEEE. The chain is built from TRBV5-6 and TRBJ2-7; D gene uncertain. The sample was non-naive T cells sorted from PBMCs, taken on the day of vaccination. This TCR was sampled from a man aged 45 to 65 who received an inactivated influenza vaccine. CDR3 nucleotides: TGTGCCAGCACCCTGCGGAGTTGGATGGAGTATAACGAGCAGTACTTC. Translation: CASTLRSWMEYNEQYF.